The clone carrying this T cell receptor (beta chain) was counted a few times. Its antigen remains unidentified. V lost 3 bases and J 8 bases, leaving 16 bases between the germline ends. The CDR3 is 15 residues long. CDR1 is LGHNT and CDR2 is FRNRAP in the germline V gene. The data stem from a study of cytomegalovirus exposure and HLA in healthy donors. Overall study: A subsequent analysis stated that the approximately 110 validation repertoires were run on the same platform as the 650 to 850 first-cohort repertoires. General study findings and limits: The listing of 150 to 200 TCR beta chains classed them as cytomegalovirus-associated. A later analysis found first-cohort TCR clusters tended to co-occur in the 95 to 150 validation repertoires.

Profiled with immunoSEQ multiplex PCR; TCRdb holds only in-frame clones, not every one. This table holds some 170,000 clones, 86% found once. This sequence joins TRBV12-5 and TRBJ1-4; no clear D. This receptor was identified in a woman aged 30 to 39 in good health and CMV-seronegative. Sequencing input: PBMCs. The CDR3 DNA reads as TGTGCTAGTGGTTTTGGAAGGACCCAAAAGGAAAAACTGTTTTTT. Protein product: CASGFGRTQKEKLFF.